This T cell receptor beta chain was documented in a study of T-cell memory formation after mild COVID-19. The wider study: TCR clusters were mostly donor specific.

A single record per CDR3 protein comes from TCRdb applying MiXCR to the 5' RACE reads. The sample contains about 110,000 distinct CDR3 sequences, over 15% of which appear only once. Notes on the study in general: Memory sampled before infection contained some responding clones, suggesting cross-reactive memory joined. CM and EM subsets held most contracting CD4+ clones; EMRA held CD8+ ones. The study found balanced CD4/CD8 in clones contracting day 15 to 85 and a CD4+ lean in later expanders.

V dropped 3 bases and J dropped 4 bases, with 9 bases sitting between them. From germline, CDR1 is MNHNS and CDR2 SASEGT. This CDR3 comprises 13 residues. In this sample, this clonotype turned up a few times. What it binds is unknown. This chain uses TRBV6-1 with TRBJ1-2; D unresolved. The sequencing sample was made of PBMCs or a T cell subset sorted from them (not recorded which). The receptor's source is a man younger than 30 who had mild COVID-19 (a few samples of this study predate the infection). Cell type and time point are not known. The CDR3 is CASSDAGIYGYTF. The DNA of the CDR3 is TGTGCCAGCAGTGACGCGGGGATCTATGGCTACACCTTC.